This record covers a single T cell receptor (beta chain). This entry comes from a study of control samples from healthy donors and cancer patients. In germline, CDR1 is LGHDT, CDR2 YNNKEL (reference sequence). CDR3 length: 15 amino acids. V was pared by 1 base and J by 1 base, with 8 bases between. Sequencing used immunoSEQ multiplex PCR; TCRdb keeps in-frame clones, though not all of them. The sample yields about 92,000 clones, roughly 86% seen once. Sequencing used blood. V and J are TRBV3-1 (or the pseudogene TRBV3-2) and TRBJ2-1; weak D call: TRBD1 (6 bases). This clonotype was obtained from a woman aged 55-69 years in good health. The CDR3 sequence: CASSQAQGSYNEQFF. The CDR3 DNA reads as TGTGCCAGCAGCCAAGCACAGGGATCCTACAATGAGCAGTTCTTC.